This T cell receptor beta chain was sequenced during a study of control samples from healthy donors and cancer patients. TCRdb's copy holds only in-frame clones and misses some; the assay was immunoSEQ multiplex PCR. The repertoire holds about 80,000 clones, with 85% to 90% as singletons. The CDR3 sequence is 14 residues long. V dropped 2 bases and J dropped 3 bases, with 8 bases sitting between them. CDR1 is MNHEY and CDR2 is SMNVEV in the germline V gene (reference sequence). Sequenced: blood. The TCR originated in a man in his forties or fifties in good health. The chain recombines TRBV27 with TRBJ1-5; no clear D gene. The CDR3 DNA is TGTGCCAGCAGTTTAGGGCGGAACAATCAGCCCCAGCATTTT. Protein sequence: CASSLGRNNQPQHF.